A single sample is the source of the 14 T cell receptor beta chains below, sequenced in a study of CD8+CD57+ T cells in acquired aplastic anemia. CDR3 and TCR beta VDJ profiling relied on genomic DNA as the template. TCRdb reprocessed the reads with MiXCR, giving one entry per CDR3 protein. The repertoire holds more than 150,000 distinct CDR3 sequences, 64% seen once, with just over 45% in the top ten. Sequencing used sorted CD4+, CD8+, or CD8+CD57+ T cells (not recorded which) from PBMCs. The receptors were sampled from a human donor with severe aplastic anemia or a healthy control (not recorded which).

As concerns this clonotype: Relative to the germline gene, one junction end is altered; a read error may explain this. V gene TRBV5-4 combines with J gene TRBJ2-7; no firm D call. The germline gives CDR1 SGHNT, CDR2 YYREEE (reference sequence). The CDR3 has 13 residues. For the CDR3, the DNA is TGCGCCAGCAGCCAAGATAGAACCTACGAGCAGTACTTC. This translates into CASSQDRTYEQYF.

CDR3 nucleotide sequence: TGCAGTGCTAGAGAAAGGGGCGGGAGGAAGGGGACCACAGATACGCAGTATTTT. It is translated as CSARERGGRKGTTDTQYF. The chain uses TRBV20-1 and TRBJ2-3; 8 nucleotides align to TRBD2. Germline V gene lookup returns CDR1 DFQATT and CDR2 SNEGSKA (reference sequence). The trim removed 0 bases at V and 2 bases at J, leaving 13 bases unmatched. The CDR3 is made up of 18 amino acids.

This rearrangement joins TRBV4-2 to TRBJ2-7; 7 bases match TRBD1. V shed 0 bases and J 5 bases; nucleotides not matched to a gene: 10. The CDR3 loop spans 16 amino acids. CDR1 and CDR2 from the germline V gene are LGHNA and YNFKEQ. The CDR3 DNA sequence: TGTGCCAGCAGCCAAGAACTCGGACAGGTCGGCCACGAGCAGTACTTC. This translates into CASSQELGQVGHEQYF.

Many counts were recorded for this clonotype. The chain is built from TRBV12-3 or TRBV12-4 and TRBJ1-2; 7 nucleotides match TRBD1. This CDR3 spans 14 amino acids. V gave up 6 bases and J gave up 2 bases; unmatched junction bases: 6. The DNA of the CDR3 is TGTGCCAGCAGCGGACAGGCCGGCAACTATGGCTACACCTTC. Its translation is CASSGQAGNYGYTF.

This chain joins TRBV24-1 and TRBJ2-2; 7 bases are shared with TRBD2. The ends lost 5 bases at V and 1 base at J; junction bases unmatched: 3. This CDR3 is 15 amino acids long. CDR1 and CDR2 (germline): KGHDR, SFDVKD. The CDR3 DNA follows: TGTGCCACCAGTGCTTCTAGCGGGAACACCGGGGAGCTGTTTTTT. Its translation: CATSASSGNTGELFF.

The CDR3 nucleotides are TGCAGCTTTAGTACAGGGGTTGATCAGCCCCAGCATTTT. It encodes CSFSTGVDQPQHF. The rearrangement uses TRBV29-1 and TRBJ1-5; 7 bases align to TRBD1. Trimming at V came to 8 bases and at J to 5 bases, leaving 9 bases not matched to a gene. Germline V CDR1 and CDR2: SQVTM, ANQGSEA. The CDR3 runs 13 residues.

In DNA, the CDR3 is TGTGCCACCAGTCGGGACACTGACAATGAGCAGTTCTTC. Amino acid sequence: CATSRDTDNEQFF. The chain has TRBV24-1 and TRBJ2-1; possibly TRBD1 for D (6 bases). Germline V gene sequence: CDR1 KGHDR, CDR2 SFDVKD. Trimming cost V 6 bases and J 5 bases, with 10 bases left between them. CDR3 length: 13 amino acids.

The chain is built from TRBV20-1 and TRBJ1-5, with 9 bases that match TRBD1. Trimming at V came to 3 bases and at J to 6 bases, leaving 3 bases not matched to a gene. Germline CDR1 reads DFQATT; CDR2 reads SNEGSKA (reference sequence). There are 13 residues in the CDR3. The CDR3 nucleotides read TGCAGTGCTAGGGGGACAGGGTCTCAGCCCCAGCATTTT. It encodes CSARGTGSQPQHF.

This clonotype occurred a few times. The chain carries TRBV2 and TRBJ2-7; maybe TRBD2 (6 bases). This CDR3 contains 13 residues. From germline, CDR1 is SNHLY and CDR2 FYNNEI. Trimming cost V 6 bases and J 2 bases, with 11 bases left between them. Here the CDR3 reads CASREGLPYEQYF. The CDR3 bases are TGTGCCAGCAGGGAGGGGCTCCCCTACGAGCAGTACTTC.

Only one count was recorded for this clonotype. V gene TRBV20-1 combines with J gene TRBJ2-7; 7 bases align to TRBD2. This CDR3 is built from 13 residues. V was clipped by 5 bases and J by 3 bases; unmatched bases: 7. Germline values: CDR1 DFQATT, CDR2 SNEGSKA (reference sequence). CDR3 residues: CSAQAGKGYEQYF. The CDR3 nucleotides are TGCAGTGCTCAAGCGGGGAAGGGCTACGAGCAGTACTTC.

The chain is built from TRBV29-1 and TRBJ2-2, with a weak D call TRBD1 (5 bases). CDR3 size: 13 residues. CDR1 and CDR2 from the germline V gene are SQVTM and ANQGSEA. V lost 6 bases, J lost 4 bases, and 12 bases lay in between. CDR3 sequence: CSVDIGSTGELFF. Here the CDR3 DNA reads TGCAGCGTGGACATAGGATCCACCGGGGAGCTGTTTTTT.

This clonotype was counted ten times or more. This chain connects TRBV7-2 to TRBJ1-2; D is unclear. The ends were cut back, 5 bases at V and 8 bases at J, with 21 bases in the middle. The germline V gene encodes CDR1 SGHTA and CDR2 FQGNSA. This CDR3 region has 15 residues. In DNA form, the CDR3 reads TGTGCCAGCAGCCCGGCCGATCAATTATTTTCGGGCTACACCTTC. Translation gives CASSPADQLFSGYTF.

This clonotype was seen only once. The chain is built from TRBV19 and TRBJ2-7; possibly TRBD1 or TRBD2 for D (5 bases each). Germline lookup yields CDR1 LNHDA and CDR2 SQIVND (reference sequence). The CDR3 is 14 residues long. Trimming pared 8 bases from V and 7 bases from J, leaving 21 bases between. The CDR3: CASSTGTGTREQYF. The CDR3 DNA follows: TGTGCCAGTTCGACCGGGACGGGGACCCGAGAGCAGTACTTC.

This chain connects TRBV7-9 to TRBJ2-1; 8 bases are a match to TRBD2. CDR3 length: 14 residues. Germline CDR1 and CDR2: SEHNR and FQNEAQ (reference sequence). The junction had 1 base not matched to a gene; V was cut back by 2 bases and J by 4 bases. The CDR3 sequence: CASSLTGGYNEQFF. In DNA, the CDR3 is TGTGCCAGCAGCTTAACGGGGGGGTACAATGAGCAGTTCTTC.